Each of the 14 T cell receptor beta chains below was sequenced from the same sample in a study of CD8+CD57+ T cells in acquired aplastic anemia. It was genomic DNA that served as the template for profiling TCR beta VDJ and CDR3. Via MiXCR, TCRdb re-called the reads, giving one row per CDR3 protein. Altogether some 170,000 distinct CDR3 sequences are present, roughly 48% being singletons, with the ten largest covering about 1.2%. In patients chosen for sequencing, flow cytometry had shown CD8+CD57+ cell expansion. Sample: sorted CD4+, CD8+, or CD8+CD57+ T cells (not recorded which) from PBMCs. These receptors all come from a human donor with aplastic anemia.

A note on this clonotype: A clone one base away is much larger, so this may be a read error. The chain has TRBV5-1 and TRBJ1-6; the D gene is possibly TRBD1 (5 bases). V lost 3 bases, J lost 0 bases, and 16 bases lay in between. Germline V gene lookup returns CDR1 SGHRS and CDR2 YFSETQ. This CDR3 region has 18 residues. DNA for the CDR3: TGCGCCAGCAGCTCGGTCCCGGGGACGAGCTCCTATAATTCACCCCTCCACTTT. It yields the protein CASSSVPGTSSYNSPLHF.

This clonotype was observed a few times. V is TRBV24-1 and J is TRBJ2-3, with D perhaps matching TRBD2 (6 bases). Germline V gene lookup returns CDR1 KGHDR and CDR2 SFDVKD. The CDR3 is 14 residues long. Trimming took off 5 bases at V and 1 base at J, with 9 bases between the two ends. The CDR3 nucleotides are TGTGCCACCAGTGTGCGGGACCGCACAGATACGCAGTATTTT. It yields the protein CATSVRDRTDTQYF.

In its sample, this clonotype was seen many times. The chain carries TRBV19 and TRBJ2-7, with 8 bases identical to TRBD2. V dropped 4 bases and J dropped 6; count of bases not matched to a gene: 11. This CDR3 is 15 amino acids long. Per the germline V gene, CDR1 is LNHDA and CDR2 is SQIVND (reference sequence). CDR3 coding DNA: TGTGCCAGTAGTACGGGGGACATCGCGGGGGGCGAGCAGTACTTC. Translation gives CASSTGDIAGGEQYF.

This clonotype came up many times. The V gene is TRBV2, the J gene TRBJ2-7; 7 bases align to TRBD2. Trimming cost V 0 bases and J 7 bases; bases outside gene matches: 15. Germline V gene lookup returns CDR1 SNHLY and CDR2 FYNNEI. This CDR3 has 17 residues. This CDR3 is CASSEAWAGEFQDEQYF. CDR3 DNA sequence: TGTGCCAGCAGTGAAGCGTGGGCGGGGGAGTTCCAAGATGAGCAGTACTTC.

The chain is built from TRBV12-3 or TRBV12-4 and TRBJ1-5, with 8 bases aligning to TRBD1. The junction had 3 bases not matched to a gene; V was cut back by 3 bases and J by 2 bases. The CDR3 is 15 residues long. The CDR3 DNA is TGTGCCAGCAGTTTGCAGGGGGCCGGCAATCAGCCCCAGCATTTT. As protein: CASSLQGAGNQPQHF.

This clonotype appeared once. CDR3 amino acids: CSASSPNTGELFF. Here the CDR3 DNA reads TGCAGTGCTAGCAGTCCGAACACCGGGGAGCTGTTTTTT. The chain carries TRBV20-1 and TRBJ2-2, with D hard to call. Germline lookup yields CDR1 DFQATT and CDR2 SNEGSKA (reference sequence). V lost 3 bases and J lost 0, with 5 bases in between. The CDR3 loop spans 13 amino acids.

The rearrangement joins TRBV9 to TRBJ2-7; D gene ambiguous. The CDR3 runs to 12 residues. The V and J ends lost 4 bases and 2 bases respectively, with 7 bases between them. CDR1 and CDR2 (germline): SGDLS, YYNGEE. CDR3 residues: CASSLYAYEQYF. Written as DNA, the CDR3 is TGTGCCAGCAGCTTATACGCCTACGAGCAGTACTTC.

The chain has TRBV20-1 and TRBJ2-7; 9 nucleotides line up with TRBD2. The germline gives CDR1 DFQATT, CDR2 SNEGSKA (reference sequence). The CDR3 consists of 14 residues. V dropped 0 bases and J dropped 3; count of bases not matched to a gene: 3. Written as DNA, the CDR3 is TGCAGTGCTAGAGATGGGACTAGCAGCTACGAGCAGTACTTC. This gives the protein CSARDGTSSYEQYF.

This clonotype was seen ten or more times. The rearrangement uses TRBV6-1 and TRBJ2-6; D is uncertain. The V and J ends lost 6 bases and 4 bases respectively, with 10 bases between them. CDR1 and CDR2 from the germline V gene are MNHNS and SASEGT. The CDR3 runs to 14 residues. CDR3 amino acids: CASRWRSGANVLTF. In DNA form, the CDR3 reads TGTGCCAGCAGGTGGCGATCGGGGGCCAACGTCCTGACTTTC.

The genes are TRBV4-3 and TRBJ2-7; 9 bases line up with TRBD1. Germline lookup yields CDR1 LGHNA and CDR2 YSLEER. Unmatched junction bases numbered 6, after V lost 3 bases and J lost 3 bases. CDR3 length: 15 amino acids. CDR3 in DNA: TGCGCCAGCAGCCAGGACAGGGGAAGCTTCTACGAGCAGTACTTC. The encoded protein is CASSQDRGSFYEQYF.

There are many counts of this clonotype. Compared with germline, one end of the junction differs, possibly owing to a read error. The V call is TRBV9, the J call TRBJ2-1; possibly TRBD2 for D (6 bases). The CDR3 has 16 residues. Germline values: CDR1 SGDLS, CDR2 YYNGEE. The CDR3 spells CASSVALRGSHNEQFF. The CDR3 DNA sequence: TGTGCCAGCAGCGTAGCTCTGCGGGGCTCCCACAATGAGCAGTTCTTC.

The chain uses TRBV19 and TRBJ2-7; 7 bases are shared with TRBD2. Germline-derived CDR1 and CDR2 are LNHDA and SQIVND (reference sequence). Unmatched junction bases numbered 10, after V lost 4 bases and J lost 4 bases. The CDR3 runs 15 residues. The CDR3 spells CASSTQLALGYEQYF. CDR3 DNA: TGTGCCAGTAGTACCCAACTAGCGCTCGGGTACGAGCAGTACTTC.

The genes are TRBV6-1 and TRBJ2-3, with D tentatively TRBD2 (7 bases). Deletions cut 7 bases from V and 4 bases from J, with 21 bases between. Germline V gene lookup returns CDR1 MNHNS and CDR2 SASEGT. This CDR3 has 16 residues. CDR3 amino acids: CASTRLEGGQADTQYF. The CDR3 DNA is TGTGCCAGCACCCGACTAGAGGGGGGGCAGGCAGATACGCAGTATTTT.

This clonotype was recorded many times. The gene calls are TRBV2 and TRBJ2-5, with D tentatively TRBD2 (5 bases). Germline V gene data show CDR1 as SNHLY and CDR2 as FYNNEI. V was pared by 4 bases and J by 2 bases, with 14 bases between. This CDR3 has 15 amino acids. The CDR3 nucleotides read TGTGCCAGCAGTGCTGGGAGTAGCATGCAAGAGACCCAGTACTTC. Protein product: CASSAGSSMQETQYF.